The rows below give T cell receptor beta chains drawn from one sample of a study of T cell responses to AZD1222 COVID-19 vaccine. Generated by immunoSEQ multiplex PCR, the TCRdb table keeps only in-frame clones and is missing some. The data contain about 99,000 clones, 93% of them singletons. The sample here was peripheral blood, taken on day 0 of AZD1222 vaccination. All receptors derive from an adult in good health. The CDR3 runs from the conserved cysteine through the conserved F or W. Each record gives: V gene, D gene, J gene, CDR3 protein, CDR3 DNA. D genes are given only for firm matches.

v_gene: TRBV11-3; d_gene: TRBD1; j_gene: TRBJ2-7; CDR3aa: CASRSPGTESYEQYF; CDR3nt: TGTGCCAGCAGATCCCCCGGGACAGAATCTTACGAGCAGTACTTC
v_gene: TRBV19; d_gene: .; j_gene: TRBJ2-1; CDR3aa: CASSIGPMDLNEQFF; CDR3nt: TGTGCCAGTAGTATAGGACCCATGGACCTTAATGAGCAGTTCTTC
v_gene: TRBV19; d_gene: .; j_gene: TRBJ1-2; CDR3aa: CASSAPNQRDGYTF; CDR3nt: TGTGCCAGTAGTGCCCCCAACCAACGAGATGGCTACACCTTC
v_gene: TRBV11-3; d_gene: .; j_gene: TRBJ2-2; CDR3aa: CASSVRTGELFF; CDR3nt: TGTGCCAGCAGCGTCCGGACCGGGGAGCTGTTTTTT
v_gene: TRBV18; d_gene: .; j_gene: TRBJ2-1; CDR3aa: CASSLKFNEQFF; CDR3nt: TGTGCCAGCTCACTAAAATTCAATGAGCAGTTCTTC
v_gene: TRBV5-4; d_gene: .; j_gene: TRBJ1-4; CDR3aa: CASSLAVSEGNEKLFF; CDR3nt: TGTGCCAGCAGCTTGGCCGTGAGCGAAGGGAATGAAAAACTGTTTTTT
v_gene: TRBV5-5; d_gene: TRBD2; j_gene: TRBJ2-7; CDR3aa: CASSWGLAGGRNPYEQYF; CDR3nt: TGTGCCAGCAGCTGGGGACTCGCGGGCGGGAGGAACCCCTACGAGCAGTACTTC
v_gene: TRBV11-2; d_gene: .; j_gene: TRBJ2-7; CDR3aa: CASSLSLYEQYF; CDR3nt: TGTGCCAGCAGCTTATCGCTCTACGAGCAGTACTTC
v_gene: TRBV3-1/TRBV3-2; d_gene: .; j_gene: TRBJ1-6; CDR3aa: CASSRLVVPSYNSPLHF; CDR3nt: TGTGCCAGCAGCCGCCTAGTCGTTCCCTCCTATAATTCACCCCTCCACTTT
v_gene: TRBV28; d_gene: TRBD1; j_gene: TRBJ2-5; CDR3aa: CASSLYRGLGLQYF; CDR3nt: TGTGCCAGCAGTTTGTACAGGGGGCTTGGTCTACAGTACTTC
v_gene: TRBV5-1; d_gene: TRBD2; j_gene: TRBJ2-1; CDR3aa: CASQIGTSFVHEQFF; CDR3nt: TGCGCCAGCCAAATCGGGACTAGCTTCGTCCATGAGCAGTTCTTC
v_gene: TRBV24-1; d_gene: .; j_gene: TRBJ2-7; CDR3aa: CATSDPPSNEQYF; CDR3nt: TGTGCCACCAGTGACCCGCCGTCCAACGAGCAGTACTTC
v_gene: TRBV6-2/TRBV6-3; d_gene: .; j_gene: TRBJ1-2; CDR3aa: CASSTGGGYGYTF; CDR3nt: TGTGCCAGCAGCACCGGGGGTGGCTATGGCTACACCTTC
v_gene: TRBV5-1; d_gene: TRBD2; j_gene: TRBJ2-1; CDR3aa: CASSLGLVFGYNEQFF; CDR3nt: TGCGCCAGCAGCCTCGGACTAGTCTTTGGCTACAATGAGCAGTTCTTC
v_gene: TRBV18; d_gene: .; j_gene: TRBJ2-3; CDR3aa: CASSPQLGQADTQYF; CDR3nt: TGTGCCAGCTCACCACAATTGGGGCAGGCAGATACGCAGTATTTT
v_gene: TRBV4-1; d_gene: .; j_gene: TRBJ2-3; CDR3aa: CASSQTSTDTQYF; CDR3nt: TGCGCCAGCAGCCAAACTAGCACAGATACGCAGTATTTT
v_gene: TRBV6-2/TRBV6-3; d_gene: .; j_gene: TRBJ2-1; CDR3aa: CASSYLGIGEQFF; CDR3nt: TGTGCCAGCAGTTACCTGGGGATAGGGGAGCAGTTCTTC
v_gene: TRBV3-1/TRBV3-2; d_gene: TRBD2; j_gene: TRBJ2-7; CDR3aa: CASSQARTSGNSYEQYF; CDR3nt: TGTGCCAGCAGCCAGGCCCGTACTAGCGGGAACTCCTACGAGCAGTACTTC
v_gene: TRBV30; d_gene: .; j_gene: TRBJ2-7; CDR3aa: CAWRMTGKNYEQYF; CDR3nt: TGTGCCTGGAGGATGACGGGAAAAAACTACGAGCAGTACTTC
v_gene: TRBV15; d_gene: .; j_gene: TRBJ2-2; CDR3aa: CATSRSKGTGELFF; CDR3nt: TGTGCCACCAGCAGATCTAAGGGAACCGGGGAGCTGTTTTTT
v_gene: TRBV20-1; d_gene: TRBD2; j_gene: TRBJ2-1; CDR3aa: CSARGGSGVDEQFF; CDR3nt: TGCAGTGCTCGTGGCGGGAGTGGGGTTGATGAGCAGTTCTTC
v_gene: TRBV4-2; d_gene: .; j_gene: TRBJ2-1; CDR3aa: CASSQDLGDEQFF; CDR3nt: TGTGCCAGCAGCCAAGATCTAGGGGATGAGCAGTTCTTC
v_gene: TRBV19; d_gene: .; j_gene: TRBJ1-4; CDR3aa: CASSILTNEKLFF; CDR3nt: TGTGCCAGTAGTATTCTGACTAATGAAAAACTGTTTTTT